One T cell receptor beta chain is described in this entry. The V and J ends lost 5 bases and 8 bases respectively, with 7 bases between them. This CDR3 spans 11 amino acids. Germline V gene data show CDR1 as SEHNR and CDR2 as FQNEAQ (reference sequence). The sample originates from a study of blood T cell repertoires in COVID-19. Looking at the study overall: From T cells, B-cell-depleted T cells, or PBMCs came the material, which was cDNA or gDNA.

Original processing notes: The authors estimated nucleated cell counts from reference gene primer amplification. Some clones are missing from TCRdb's copy, which holds only in-frame ones; the method was immunoSEQ multiplex PCR. V and J calls and clone size follow that table, whereas D and trimming were derived from the DNA. This table holds 350,000 to 400,000 clones, about 89% found once. The material sequenced was PBMCs or T cells enriched from blood (not recorded which). J is TRBJ2-1 and V is TRBV7-9; D is uncertain. This clonotype was obtained from a man aged 35-49 years in a cohort exposed to, infected with or recovered from COVID-19 (not recorded which). In DNA form, the CDR3 reads TGTGCCAGCAGCCAGACTGATGAGCAGTTCTTC. It is translated as CASSQTDEQFF.